These 25 T cell receptor beta chains came from one sample sequenced in a study of beta chain features in type 1 diabetes. The study reverse transcribed the entire isolated RNA, so it sequenced expressed TCRB transcripts. Clones were read by immunoSEQ multiplex PCR, and TCRdb kept only the in-frame ones, dropping some. The sample contains under 400,000 clones, around 15% of which appear only once. Sequencing was done on a sample of central memory CD4+ T cells from blood. These receptors all stem from a man aged 25 to 45 in good health.

Only a few counts were recorded for this clone. This chain links TRBV5-1 with TRBJ2-3; tentatively, D is TRBD2 (6 bases). CDR3 length: 17 residues. Trimming pared 0 bases from V and 5 bases from J, leaving 19 bases between. Germline V gene lookup returns CDR1 SGHRS and CDR2 YFSETQ. CDR3 region: CASSLVPGGVAKDTQYF. Written as DNA, the CDR3 is TGCGCCAGCAGCTTGGTCCCGGGCGGGGTTGCAAAAGATACGCAGTATTTT.

The V and J genes are TRBV6-6 and TRBJ1-4, with 7 bases that match TRBD1. V lost 2 bases to trimming and J lost 7 bases; unmatched junction nucleotides: 4. Germline values: CDR1 MNHNY, CDR2 SVGAGI (reference sequence). The CDR3 totals 14 residues. The CDR3 bases are TGTGCCAGCAGTTACGGAGGGGGCGGTGAAAAACTGTTTTTT. It is translated as CASSYGGGGEKLFF.

The table lists this clone with a few counts. This sequence joins TRBV7-8 and TRBJ2-1; no definite D call. V lost 0 bases to trimming and J lost 0 bases, with 6 bases between them. Looked up from germline, CDR1 is SGHVS and CDR2 is FQNEAQ. The CDR3 runs 15 residues. CDR3 sequence reads: CASSLAVRSYNEQFF. The CDR3 nucleotides are TGTGCCAGCAGCTTAGCCGTACGCTCCTACAATGAGCAGTTCTTC.

The sample holds a few counts of this clone. The CDR3 spells CSVEDMASGRTYTEAFF. CDR3 in DNA: TGCAGCGTTGAAGACATGGCGTCGGGCAGGACATACACTGAAGCTTTCTTT. The chain uses TRBV29-1 and TRBJ1-1, with a possible D match to TRBD1 (5 bases). Trimming stripped 0 bases from V and 3 bases from J, with 20 bases between. The CDR3 consists of 17 residues. The V gene's germline CDR1 is SQVTM and CDR2 ANQGSEA.

The chain uses TRBV18 and TRBJ1-5, with a weak D call TRBD1 (5 bases). This CDR3 is built from 14 residues. V lost 6 bases to trimming and J lost 3 bases, with 12 bases between them. Germline lookup yields CDR1 KGHSH and CDR2 LQKENI. In DNA, the CDR3 is TGTGCCAGCTCCCAGGCCAGGGACAATCAGCCCCAGCATTTT. This translates into CASSQARDNQPQHF.

At least ten counts were recorded for this clone. This sequence joins TRBV21-1 and TRBJ2-2; the D call TRBD1 from the table was never checked on the DNA. TRBV21-1 is shown as a pseudogene. This CDR3 has 12 residues. CDR3 in amino acids: CASSIRTGELFF. CDR3 coding DNA: TGTGCCAGCAGCATCCGGACAGGGGAGCTGTTTTTT.

The chain combines TRBV2 with TRBJ1-1; D is ambiguous. The CDR3 runs 13 residues. Per the germline V gene, CDR1 is SNHLY and CDR2 is FYNNEI. The germline V and J ends were trimmed by 7 bases and 1 base, with 10 bases remaining between them. CDR3 residues: CASKEDGNTEAFF. DNA for the CDR3: TGTGCCAGCAAAGAGGACGGGAACACTGAAGCTTTCTTT.

Of note for this clone: A junction end diverges from the germline sequence, so it may reflect a read error. J is TRBJ2-5 and V is TRBV5-4, with D possibly being TRBD2 (6 bases). Germline CDR1 and CDR2: SGHNT and YYREEE (reference sequence). The CDR3 extends over 14 amino acids. CDR3 protein: CASSQEGRGETQYF. In DNA, the CDR3 is TGCGCCAGCAGCCAAGAGGGACGGGGGGAGACCCAGTACTTC.

This chain links TRBV7-9 with TRBJ1-6; 7 bases match TRBD1. The CDR3 has 15 amino acids. Germline lookup yields CDR1 SEHNR and CDR2 FQNEAQ (reference sequence). The ends lost 7 bases at V and 8 bases at J; junction bases unmatched: 11. For the CDR3, the DNA is TGTGCCAGCACCTTCGGGACAGCGCTGGATTCACCCCTCCACTTT. As protein: CASTFGTALDSPLHF. Looking up the rest from reference TRBV7-9 and TRBJ1-6 gives the full variable domain: DTGVSQNPRHKITKRGQNVTFRCDPISEHNRLYWYRQTLGQGPEFLTYFQNEAQLEKSRLLSDRFSAERPKGSFSTLEIQRTEQGDSAMYLCASTFGTALDSPLHFGNGTRLTVT.

The sample holds a few counts of this clone. V gene TRBV9 combines with J gene TRBJ2-5, with D possibly TRBD1 on 6 matching bases. Germline lookup yields CDR1 SGDLS and CDR2 YYNGEE. The ends were cut back, 2 bases at V and 5 bases at J, with 10 bases in the middle. The CDR3 is made up of 13 amino acids. CDR3 DNA sequence: TGTGCCAGCAGCGTGCAGGGGACGGAGACCCAGTACTTC. Its translation: CASSVQGTETQYF.

This clone occurred many times. The chain has TRBV27 and TRBJ2-1; 8 bases line up with TRBD2. The CDR3 loop spans 15 amino acids. The V gene end was trimmed by 6 bases and the J gene end by 4 bases; junction bases not matched to a gene: 8. Germline V lookup: CDR1 MNHEY, CDR2 SMNVEV (reference sequence). This CDR3 reads CASRKVREGYNEQFF. The CDR3 bases are TGTGCCAGCAGGAAGGTACGGGAGGGTTACAATGAGCAGTTCTTC.

This clone was found many times. The chain couples TRBV21-1 to TRBJ2-7. TRBV21-1 is designated a pseudogene. The CDR3 runs to 16 residues. CDR3 amino acids: CASSKTQGGHSYEQYV. In nucleotides, the CDR3 is TGTGCCAGCAGCAAAACCCAAGGGGGGCACTCCTACGAGCAGTACGTC.

This chain connects TRBV6-1 to TRBJ2-7; D is uncertain. CDR1 MNHNS and CDR2 SASEGT come from the germline V gene. The CDR3 consists of 15 residues. V was cut by 6 bases and J by 0 bases, with 15 bases left in between. For the CDR3, the DNA is TGTGCCAGCAGCCCGTCACCGACAAGCTCCTACGAGCAGTACGTC. Amino acids: CASSPSPTSSYEQYV.

This clone occurred a few times. V and J are TRBV7-2 and TRBJ2-5, with D possibly being TRBD2 (5 bases). The CDR3 has 13 amino acids. CDR1 SGHTA and CDR2 FQGNSA come from the germline V gene. The V end lost 9 bases, the J end lost 4 bases, and 15 bases lay between the germline ends. CDR3 nucleotides: TGTGCCAGTAGGACCCCTGCGGGAGAGACCCAGTACTTC. It yields the protein CASRTPAGETQYF.

The CDR3 DNA follows: TGTGCCACCAGGGGGCTAGCGGACTACGAGCAGTACGTC. This translates into CATRGLADYEQYV. The chain is built from TRBV6-1 and TRBJ2-7; a possible D gene is TRBD1 (8 bases). The CDR3 covers 13 residues. Trimming left V 10 bases short and J 3 bases short, with 16 bases between. Germline V lookup: CDR1 MNHNS, CDR2 SASEGT.

This clone was found many times. Other DNA sequences within the sample encode an identical CDR3. The chain's CDR3 is CASSEVGGNTGELFF. CDR3 sequence (DNA): TGTGCCAGCAGTGAGGTCGGGGGAAACACCGGGGAGCTGTTTTTT. The chain joins TRBV2 to TRBJ2-2, with D possibly matching TRBD2 (6 bases). CDR1 and CDR2 (germline): SNHLY, FYNNEI. With 3 bases removed from V and 2 bases from J, the gap between germline ends came to 10 bases. The CDR3 has 15 residues.

This clone was seen more than once but under ten times. The chain is built from TRBV6-4 and TRBJ2-2, with D uncertain. The V end lost 7 bases, the J end lost 6 bases, and 6 bases lay between the germline ends. This CDR3 contains 11 residues. Germline assignment: CDR1 MRHNA and CDR2 SNTAGT. The CDR3 DNA reads as TGTGCCAGCAAGGATGCCGGGGAGCTGTTTTTT. This sequence encodes CASKDAGELFF.

The chain is built from TRBV5-6 and TRBJ2-4; TRBD1 matches 7 bases. Germline V CDR1 and CDR2: SGHDT, YYEEEE. This CDR3 is built from 13 residues. V shed 0 bases, J shed 10 bases, and the junction held 4 bases outside the gene matches. The CDR3 DNA reads TGTGCCAGCAGCTTGGAGCGACAGGGAATTCAGTACTTC. Its translation: CASSLERQGIQYF.

The rearrangement joins TRBV7-2 to TRBJ1-2; D gene ambiguous. The length of the CDR3 is 15 residues. The V gene lost 0 bases and the J gene lost 4 bases, with 12 bases spanning the gap. Looked up from germline, CDR1 is SGHTA and CDR2 is FQGNSA. CDR3 protein: CASSLAVEPGYGYTF. CDR3 DNA: TGTGCCAGCAGCTTAGCGGTGGAGCCCGGCTATGGCTACACCTTC.

This chain connects TRBV14 to TRBJ2-1; the D is unclear. This CDR3 spans 15 amino acids. With 0 bases removed from V and 4 bases from J, the gap between germline ends came to 10 bases. Germline CDR1 SGHDN, CDR2 FVKESK. CDR3 bases: TGTGCCAGCAGCCAAGATTGGGGAAGATACAATGAGCAGTTCTTC. Residues: CASSQDWGRYNEQFF. The entire variable domain, with the rest obtained from reference TRBV14 and TRBJ2-1, is as follows: EAGVTQFPSHSVIEKGQTVTLRCDPISGHDNLYWYRRVMGKEIKFLLHFVKESKQDESGMPNNRFLAERTGGTYSTLKVQPAELEDSGVYFCASSQDWGRYNEQFFGPGTRLTVL.

This rearrangement joins TRBV19 to TRBJ2-2, with D possibly being TRBD2 (5 bases). Trimming shortened V by 8 bases and J by 7 bases, and 11 bases separated the two germline ends. Germline CDR1 LNHDA, CDR2 SQIVND (reference sequence). The CDR3 covers 12 residues. Here the CDR3 DNA reads TGTGCCAGTCCGCTAGCTCGCGGGGAGCTGTTTTTT. Residues: CASPLARGELFF.

This clone turned up a few times. The chain joins TRBV5-3 to TRBJ2-2, with TRBD1 as a possible D gene (5 bases). TRBV5-3 is treated as an ORF (open reading frame) with a function not yet certain. The ends were cut back, 4 bases at V and 3 bases at J, with 13 bases in the middle. The CDR3 contains 15 residues. The CDR3 protein is CARSPAGWDTGELFF. The CDR3 nucleotides read TGTGCCAGAAGCCCAGCAGGGTGGGACACCGGGGAGCTGTTTTTT.

The table lists this clone with a few counts. The rearrangement joins TRBV10-3 to TRBJ2-5, with 9 bases lining up with TRBD1. The closer fit of TRBJ2-7 to the DNA end suggests the J call may be wrong. Germline V gene lookup returns CDR1 ENHRY and CDR2 SYGVKD. This CDR3 has 14 residues. This chain's CDR3 is CAIKTGTGNHEQYF. CDR3 DNA: TGTGCCATCAAAACCGGGACAGGGAACCACGAGCAGTACTTC.

The chain uses TRBV30 and TRBJ1-5; D ambiguous. Trimming stripped 2 bases from V and 7 bases from J, with 12 bases between. The V gene's germline CDR1 is GTSNPN and CDR2 SVGIG (reference sequence). The CDR3 contains 13 residues. The CDR3 spells CAWSTSLGQPQHF. Written as DNA, the CDR3 is TGTGCCTGGAGTACCTCTTTAGGACAGCCCCAGCATTTT.

This clone has just a few counts. The V call is TRBV19, the J call TRBJ2-3; no reliable D call. The CDR3 covers 12 residues. The germline CDR1 and CDR2 sequences are LNHDA and SQIVND (reference sequence). Trimming removed 3 bases at V and 6 bases at J, with 7 bases between. CDR3 loop: CASSIIRDTQYF. DNA for the CDR3: TGTGCCAGTAGTATCATTAGGGATACGCAGTATTTT. The full variable domain, completed using reference TRBV19 and TRBJ2-3, is DGGITQSPKYLFRKEGQNVTLSCEQNLNHDAMYWYRQDPGQGLRLIYYSQIVNDFQKGDIAEGYSVSREKKESFPLTVTSAQKNPTAFYLCASSIIRDTQYFGPGTRLTVL.